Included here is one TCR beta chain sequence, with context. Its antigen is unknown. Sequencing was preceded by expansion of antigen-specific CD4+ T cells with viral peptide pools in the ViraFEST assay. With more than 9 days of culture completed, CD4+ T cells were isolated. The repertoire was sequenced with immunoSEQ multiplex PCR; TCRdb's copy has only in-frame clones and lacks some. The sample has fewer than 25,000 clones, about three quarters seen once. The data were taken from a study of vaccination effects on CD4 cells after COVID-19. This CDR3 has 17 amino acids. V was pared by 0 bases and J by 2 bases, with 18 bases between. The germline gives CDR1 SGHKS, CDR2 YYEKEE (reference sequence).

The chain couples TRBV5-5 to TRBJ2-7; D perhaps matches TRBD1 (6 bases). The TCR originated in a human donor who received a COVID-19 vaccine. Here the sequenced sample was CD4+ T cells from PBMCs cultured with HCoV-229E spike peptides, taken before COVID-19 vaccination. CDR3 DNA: TGTGCCAGCAGCTTGGGGACAGCCGCCCAGCAGGCCTACGAGCAGTACTTC. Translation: CASSLGTAAQQAYEQYF.